The sequence of this T cell receptor (beta chain) was determined in a study of sequential checkpoint blockade in melanoma. The repertoire was sequenced with immunoSEQ multiplex PCR; TCRdb's copy has only in-frame clones and lacks some. The table lists under 20,000 clones, roughly three quarters of them singletons. Germline CDR1 and CDR2: SGHRS and YFSETQ. The V end lost 1 base, the J end lost 0 bases, and 7 bases lay between the germline ends. The CDR3 is 14 residues long. As to treatment: randomized to nivolumab then ipilimumab (arm A) or the reverse (arm B). This receptor was taken from a human donor with melanoma. The sample consisted of CD8+ T cells sorted from blood (inferred from file names), taken from a patient given nivolumab and ipilimumab in sequence. The chain recombines TRBV5-1 with TRBJ1-1; D unclear. The CDR3 DNA sequence: TGCGCCAGCAGCTTGACTGTCATGAACACTGAAGCTTTCTTT. Translation: CASSLTVMNTEAFF.